This TCR beta chain was sequenced during a study of T cell repertoires in cytomegalovirus infection. The wider study: In public TCR beta signatures, there were indications of both CMV infection and matching HLA type. Whole-study results and caveats: Public TCR beta family frequency separated CMV-and-HLA carriers, including in an independent cohort. Ex vivo, HLA-C-restricted CMV-specific TCR beta clonotypes prevailed over the rest of the response.

Trimming left V 4 bases short and J 0 bases short, with 15 bases between. The CDR3 loop spans 16 amino acids. Germline values: CDR1 SGHDN, CDR2 FVKESK. Concerning this clonotype itself: As yet, its antigen is unknown. This sequence may be a read error, since a much larger clone differs from it by one base.

TCRdb reprocessed the reads via MiXCR and lists one record per CDR3 protein. The sample comprises about 180,000 distinct CDR3 sequences, roughly 14% of which are singletons, and over 20% rests with the top ten. The receptor was derived from a human donor in good health (CMV status not recorded). Some clones in this sample may be carry-over from other donors' samples. Sequenced sample: PBMCs. V usage is TRBV14 and J usage is TRBJ1-1; tentatively, D is TRBD1 (5 bases). The CDR3 sequence: CASSPLPGLMNTEAFF. The CDR3 DNA follows: TGTGCCAGCAGCCCACTGCCAGGGCTTATGAACACTGAAGCTTTCTTT.